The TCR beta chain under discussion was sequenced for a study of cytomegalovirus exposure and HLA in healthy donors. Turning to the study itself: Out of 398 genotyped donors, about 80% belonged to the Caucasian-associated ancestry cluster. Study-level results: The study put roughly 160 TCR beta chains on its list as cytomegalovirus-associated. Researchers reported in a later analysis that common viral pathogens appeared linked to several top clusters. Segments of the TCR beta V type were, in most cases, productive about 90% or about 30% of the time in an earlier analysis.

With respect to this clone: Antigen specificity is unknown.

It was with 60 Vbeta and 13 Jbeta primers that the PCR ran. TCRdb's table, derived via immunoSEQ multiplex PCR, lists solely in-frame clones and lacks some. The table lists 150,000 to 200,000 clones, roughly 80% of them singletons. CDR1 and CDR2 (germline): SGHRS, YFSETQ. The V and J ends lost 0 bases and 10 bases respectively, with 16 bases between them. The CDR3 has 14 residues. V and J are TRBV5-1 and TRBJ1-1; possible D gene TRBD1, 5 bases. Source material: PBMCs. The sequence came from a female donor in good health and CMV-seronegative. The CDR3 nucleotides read TGCGCCAGCAGCTTGGGAGACGGGCCGGGGGTAGCTTTCTTT. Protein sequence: CASSLGDGPGVAFF.